Following are 9 T cell receptor beta chains from one sample sequenced in a study of glioma-infiltrating T cells. TCR alpha and beta CDR3 regions were amplified from RNA using iRepertoire nested multiplex PCR. TCRdb reprocessed the multiplex PCR reads with MiXCR, giving one entry per CDR3 protein. The table includes about 93,000 distinct CDR3 sequences, about 37% detected once. The sequencing sample was made of glioma tissue, nonneoplastic brain tissue, or PBMCs (not recorded which). All receptors derive from a human donor with low-grade glioma or glioblastoma, undergoing nonglioma brain surgery, or in good health (not recorded which).

Concerning this clonotype: The junction and the germline gene differ at one end; a read error may be behind it. The chain joins TRBV28 to TRBJ2-7; no definite D call. Germline V gives CDR1 MDHEN, CDR2 SYDVKM. The CDR3 is 11 residues long. The CDR3 here is CVSSPHYEQYF. The CDR3 bases are TGTGTCAGCAGTCCACACTACGAGCAGTACTTC.

This sequence joins TRBV6-2 or TRBV6-3 and TRBJ1-4; D not certain. Germline V CDR1 and CDR2: MNHEY, SVGEGT. The CDR3 loop spans 14 amino acids. CDR3 sequence (DNA): TGTGCAGGCAGTTACGAAGGAAGAGGGGAAAAACTGTTTTTT. Protein sequence: CAGSYEGRGEKLFF.

At least ten counts were recorded for this clonotype. This chain connects TRBV25-1 to TRBJ1-1; D gene ambiguous. Germline V lookup: CDR1 MGHDK, CDR2 SYGVNS. The CDR3 sequence is 12 residues long. Trimming removed 4 bases from V and 10 bases from J, with 13 bases in between. The CDR3 region is CASSARVNIAFF. In DNA form, the CDR3 reads TGTGCCAGCAGTGCCAGAGTTAATATAGCTTTCTTT.

This clonotype was recorded at least ten times. This chain links TRBV7-2 with TRBJ2-1, with a tentative D call TRBD2 (5 bases). This CDR3 has 17 amino acids. Germline V gives CDR1 SGHTA, CDR2 FQGNSA. V lost 4 bases to trimming and J lost 0 bases, with 16 bases between them. The CDR3 sequence: CASSSTADSSSYNEQFF. CDR3 nucleotide sequence: TGTGCCAGCAGCTCAACAGCGGATTCGAGCTCCTACAATGAGCAGTTCTTC.

Worth noting for this clonotype: A much larger clone differs from this one at a single base, so this may be a read error. The genes are TRBV9 and TRBJ1-5; D gene uncertain. CDR3 length: 14 amino acids. Per the germline V gene, CDR1 is SGDLS and CDR2 is YYNGEE. The CDR3 reads CASGVKGLRQPQHF. CDR3 DNA: TGTGCCAGCGGCGTCAAGGGTCTACGTCAGCCCCAGCATTTT.

Comment on this clonotype: A much larger clonotype is one base distant, so this may be a read error. V is TRBV7-3 and J is TRBJ2-1, with D possibly matching TRBD2 (5 bases). The CDR3 is made up of 16 amino acids. The germline gives CDR1 SGHTA, CDR2 FQGTGA. V lost 5 bases to trimming and J lost 4 bases, with 18 bases between them. The CDR3 DNA reads TGTGCCAGCAGCCGGGATTCTTGGGAGTGGTACAATGAGCAGTTCTTC. This encodes CASSRDSWEWYNEQFF.

This clonotype was recorded many times. The V gene is TRBV7-8, the J gene TRBJ2-5, with D possibly TRBD1 on 6 matching bases. CDR1 is SGHVS, CDR2 FQNEAQ, per germline. Trimming shortened V by 7 bases and J by 0 bases, and 15 bases separated the two germline ends. This CDR3 has 15 amino acids. The CDR3: CASTPGAQYQETQYF. CDR3 coding DNA: TGTGCCAGCACCCCAGGGGCTCAGTACCAAGAGACCCAGTACTTC.

This clonotype was counted at least ten times. The rearrangement joins TRBV20-1 to TRBJ2-3; TRBD2 matches 11 bases. Germline V CDR1 and CDR2: DFQATT, SNEGSKA (reference sequence). The V segment lost 1 base and the J segment 4 bases; nucleotides outside the gene matches: 4. The CDR3 totals 15 residues. The CDR3 DNA is TGCAGTGCTAGAGCCTGGACTAGCGGGCCAGATACGCAGTATTTT. Protein sequence: CSARAWTSGPDTQYF.

This clonotype has only a few counts. This chain uses TRBV30 with TRBJ1-2, with 7 nucleotides matching TRBD1. The V segment lost 0 bases and the J segment 6 bases; nucleotides outside the gene matches: 4. Germline CDR1 GTSNPN, CDR2 SVGIG (reference sequence). CDR3 size: 13 residues. CDR3 nucleotides: TGTGCCTGGAGTGTAGGGGGCGGGAATGGCTACACCTTC. It yields the protein CAWSVGGGNGYTF.